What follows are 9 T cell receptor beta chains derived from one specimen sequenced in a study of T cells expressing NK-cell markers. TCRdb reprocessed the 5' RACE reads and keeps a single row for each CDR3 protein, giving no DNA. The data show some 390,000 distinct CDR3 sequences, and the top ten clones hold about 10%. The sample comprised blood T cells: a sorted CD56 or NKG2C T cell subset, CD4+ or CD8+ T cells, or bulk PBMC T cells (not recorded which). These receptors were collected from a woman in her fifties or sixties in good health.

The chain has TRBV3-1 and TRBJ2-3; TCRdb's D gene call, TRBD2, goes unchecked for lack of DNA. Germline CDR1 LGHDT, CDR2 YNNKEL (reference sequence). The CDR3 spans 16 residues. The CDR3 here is CASSRPLAGGADTQYF.

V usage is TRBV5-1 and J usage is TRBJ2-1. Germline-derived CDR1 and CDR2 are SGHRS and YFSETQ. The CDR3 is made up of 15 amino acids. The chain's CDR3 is CASSSRSSANNEQFF.

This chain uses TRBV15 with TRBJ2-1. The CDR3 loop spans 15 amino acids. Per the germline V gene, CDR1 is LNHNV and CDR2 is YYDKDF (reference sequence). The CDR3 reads CATKSPTGSYNEQFF.

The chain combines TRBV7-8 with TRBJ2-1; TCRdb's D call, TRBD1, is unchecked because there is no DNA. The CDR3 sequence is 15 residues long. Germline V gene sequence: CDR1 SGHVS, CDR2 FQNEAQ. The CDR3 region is CASSLALIRTAEQFF. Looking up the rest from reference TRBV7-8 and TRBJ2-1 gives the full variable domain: GAGVSQSPRYKVAKRGQDVALRCDPISGHVSLFWYQQALGQGPEFLTYFQNEAQLDKSGLPSDRFFAERPEGSVSTLKIQRTQQEDSAVYLCASSLALIRTAEQFFGPGTRLTVL.

The CDR3 here is CSARSALTYEQYF. The gene calls are TRBV20-1 and TRBJ2-7; TCRdb calls TRBD1, which cannot be checked without DNA. This CDR3 has 13 amino acids. CDR1 DFQATT and CDR2 SNEGSKA come from the germline V gene (reference sequence).

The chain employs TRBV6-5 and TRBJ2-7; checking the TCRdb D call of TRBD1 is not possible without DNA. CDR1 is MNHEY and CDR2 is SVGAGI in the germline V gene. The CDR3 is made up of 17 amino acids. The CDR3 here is CASRITARVKLSYEQYF.

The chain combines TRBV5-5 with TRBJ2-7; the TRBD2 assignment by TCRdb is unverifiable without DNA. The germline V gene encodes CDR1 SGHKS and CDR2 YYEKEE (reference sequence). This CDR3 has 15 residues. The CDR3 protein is CASSSSGSWSYEQYF.

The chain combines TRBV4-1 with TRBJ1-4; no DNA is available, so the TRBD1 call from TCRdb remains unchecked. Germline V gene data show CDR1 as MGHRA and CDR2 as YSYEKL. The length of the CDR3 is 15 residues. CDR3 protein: CASSRATGLNEKLFF.

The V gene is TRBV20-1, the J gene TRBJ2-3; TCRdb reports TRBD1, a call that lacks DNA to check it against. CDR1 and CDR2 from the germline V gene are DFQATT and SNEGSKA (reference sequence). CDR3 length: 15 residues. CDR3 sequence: CSARDDRTSSHTQYF.